This T cell receptor (beta chain) came from a study of HIV-infected patients and healthy controls. Reverse transcription used around 500 ng RNA and constant-region primers for alpha and beta. Each of the alpha and beta chains got its own library through chain-specific third strand synthesis with indices. MiXCR, applied by TCRdb to the 5' RACE reads, yields one record per CDR3 protein. The sample lists roughly 13,000 distinct CDR3 sequences; roughly 10% were seen once. Broader study findings: Compared with untreated HIV+ repertoires, healthy controls showed roughly threefold more distinct CDR3s and higher Shannon diversity. HIV+ repertoires were severely depleted of MAIT alpha-chain CDR3s, unlike healthy controls.

A remark on this clonotype: Its antigen is still unknown.

Whole blood was used without fractionation, so all unsorted peripheral T cells were included. The TCR originated in an adult in good health. The sequencing input was blood.

The CDR3 here is CSARAPSRDTQYF. The CDR3 DNA reads as TGCAGTGCTAGAGCCCCTAGCCGAGATACGCAGTATTTT. V and J are TRBV20-1 and TRBJ2-3, with TRBD2 as a possible D gene (5 bases). This CDR3 is 13 amino acids long. The V gene lost 1 base and the J gene lost 5 bases, with 10 bases spanning the gap. CDR1 and CDR2 from the germline V gene are DFQATT and SNEGSKA (reference sequence).